This record covers a single TCR beta chain. Its antigen remains undetermined. The record has no base qualities; no much larger clone is one base away. This sample is drawn from a study of blood T cell repertoires in COVID-19 (TCRdb year 2020). With respect to the entire study: The collaborator samples originated in the United States, Italy and Spain and spanned the acute and convalescent phases of COVID-19. The material from the prospective study consisted of cDNA or gDNA derived from T cells, B-cell-depleted T cells, or PBMCs. Deeply sampled blood TCRbeta repertoires from subjects exposed to, actively infected with, or recovered from COVID-19 were included in the dataset. A freely available public database, intended as a resource for researchers studying the immune response to SARS-CoV-2, is where the repertoires were released. The samples were drawn from two sources: the first 160 participants of the ongoing ImmuneRACE study, and approximately 1,300 subjects contributed by 6 global collaborators. The sample metadata nearly always contained a de-identified subject ID, COVID-19 status, age in years and sex. Where available, HLA class I and class II types were taken from metadata supplied by the sample provider and were not determined by assay-based typing.

Overall study outcomes, separate from this receptor: Clinical and demographic metadata were provided uncurated, with the amount varying by source and participant.

Via the germline V gene, CDR1 is MNHNS and CDR2 SASEGT. The CDR3 contains 14 residues, cysteine and phenylalanine counted. The entry retains the CDR3 DNA only, 42 bases that are in frame from base 1. Between the V and J ends, shortened by 0 bases and 8 bases respectively, the junction contains 13 bases. TCRbeta CDR3 regions were amplified from genomic DNA by means of the immunoSEQ Assay, a bias-controlled multiplex PCR. The published analysis was carried out like this. Nucleated cell counts per sample were estimated from amplification of reference gene primers within the assay. To quantify the absolute abundance of each unique TCRbeta CDR3 rearrangement, sequence reads were collapsed and filtered. For each sample, productive Simpson clonality was calculated by taking the square root of Simpson's diversity index across productive rearrangements. TCRdb holds this immuneACCESS table with in-frame rearrangements only. Some clones are missing; in checked studies, unresolved V genes explain under half, and the rest has no known cause. That table furnishes V, J and clone size, whereas the DNA furnished D and trimming. The sample profile shows about 120,000 clones; 75% to 90% of them were found once. The ten biggest clones cover about 4.5% of the sample.

The collaborating institutions used their own protocols to collect whole blood in K2EDTA tubes. For TCRbeta analysis, collaborator samples were shipped as frozen whole blood, as isolated PBMCs, or as DNA extracted from either sample type. Recombination joined TRBV6-1 with TRBJ1-2; TRBD1 is a possible D gene, resting on 5 matching bases. The sequenced sample consisted of peripheral blood. The sequence was obtained from a man in his forties or fifties with acute or convalescent COVID-19. The CDR3 region: CASSEARGELGYTF. The sequenced DNA: TGTGCCAGCAGTGAAGCGCGGGGGGAATTGGGCTACACCTTC.